The 15 T cell receptor beta chains in this list originate from one sample, sequenced in a study of T cells in Graves' hyperthyroidism and ophthalmopathy. Researchers amplified the TCR beta CDR3 regions from RNA transcripts. First-round RT-PCR with HTBI primers amplified the TCR CDR3 region. In TCRdb, the multiplex PCR reads were re-called with MiXCR into one record per CDR3 protein. The data show a few hundred thousand distinct CDR3 sequences, 46% seen once. Sequencing used peripheral blood or thyroid tissue (not recorded which). These TCRs come from a woman under 30 with Graves' hyperthyroidism.

The V and J genes are TRBV12-3 or TRBV12-4 and TRBJ1-5; D is ambiguous. The CDR3 is 15 residues long. The germline V and J ends were trimmed by 3 bases and 1 base, with 10 bases remaining between them. The CDR3 nucleotides are TGTGCCAGCAGTTTGACTAGCGGGAGCAATCAGCCCCAGCATTTT. Translated: CASSLTSGSNQPQHF.

The CDR3 region has the DNA TGTGCCATCAGTAAAGGGACAGTAAATGGCTACACCTTC. It encodes CAISKGTVNGYTF. The chain couples TRBV10-3 to TRBJ1-2, with 7 bases matching TRBD1. Losses at the gene ends were 5 bases for V and 6 bases for J; bases not matched to a gene: 6. Per germline, CDR1 ENHRY and CDR2 SYGVKD. This CDR3 comprises 13 residues.

This clonotype was picked up many times. The gene calls are TRBV7-9 and TRBJ2-7, with D possibly called TRBD1 or TRBD2 (5 bases each). Trimming cost V 8 bases and J 2 bases, with 10 bases left between them. Per the germline V gene, CDR1 is SEHNR and CDR2 is FQNEAQ (reference sequence). CDR3 length equals 12 residues. The CDR3, as DNA: TGTGCCAGCGGGGACGGAACCTACGAGCAGTACTTC. This encodes CASGDGTYEQYF.

This clonotype has a handful of counts. This may be a read error, as it is one base from a much larger clone. The chain couples TRBV5-1 to TRBJ2-7; no clear D. There are 14 residues in the CDR3. Germline CDR1 and CDR2: SGHRS and YFSETQ. DNA for the CDR3: TGTGCCGGCAGCTTGTCCGTGGGAACCCACGAGCAGTACTTC. Residues: CAGSLSVGTHEQYF.

This chain uses TRBV29-1 with TRBJ1-2; 8 nucleotides align to TRBD1. The junction had 4 bases not matched to a gene; V was cut back by 8 bases and J by 2 bases. CDR3 size: 12 residues. CDR1 and CDR2 (germline): SQVTM, ANQGSEA. The CDR3 DNA is TGCAGCTCCCGGGACAGGAACTATGGCTACACCTTC. Residues: CSSRDRNYGYTF.

This clonotype has at least ten counts. This chain links TRBV7-9 with TRBJ1-5; no reliable D call. V was trimmed by 6 bases and J by 5 bases, leaving 8 bases between them. The CDR3 runs to 12 residues. Germline CDR1 and CDR2: SEHNR and FQNEAQ (reference sequence). The CDR3 bases are TGTGCCAGCAGGAAGGAAGATCAGCCCCAGCATTTT. It codes for CASRKEDQPQHF.

V and J are TRBV6-1 and TRBJ2-5; no clear D. The CDR3 consists of 12 residues. V lost 7 bases to trimming and J lost 7 bases, with 13 bases between them. CDR1 and CDR2 (germline): MNHNS, SASEGT. This CDR3 reads CASIGPLGTQYF. The CDR3 bases are TGTGCCAGCATTGGGCCCTTGGGGACCCAGTACTTC.

The table lists this clonotype with many counts. An end of the junction differs from the germline gene, which may be a read error. The CDR3 DNA follows: TGTGCCACCAGCGGAGAAGGACAGGGAGGGGAGACCCAGTACTTC. Protein product: CATSGEGQGGETQYF. V usage is TRBV15 and J usage is TRBJ2-5; D is perhaps TRBD1 (8 bases). The CDR3 totals 15 residues. The germline V gene has CDR1 LNHNV and CDR2 YYDKDF (reference sequence).

Only a few counts were recorded for this clonotype. The V gene is TRBV24-1, the J gene TRBJ2-7; a possible D gene is TRBD2 (5 bases). The J call is doubtful: the DNA matches TRBJ2-1 better. This CDR3 region has 13 residues. Germline CDR1 reads KGHDR; CDR2 reads SFDVKD. Here the CDR3 DNA reads TGTGCCACCGAATATGGTTCGGGCGGAGGGCAGTTCTTC. This translates into CATEYGSGGGQFF.

The rearrangement links TRBV29-1 to TRBJ1-5; D unresolved. V was clipped by 8 bases and J by 5 bases, with 16 bases between them. CDR3 length equals 13 residues. Germline V CDR1 and CDR2: SQVTM, ANQGSEA. The CDR3 protein is CSLEGVVYQPQHF. In DNA form, the CDR3 reads TGCAGCTTAGAAGGTGTCGTTTATCAGCCCCAGCATTTT. Based on the CDR3 plus reference TRBV29-1 and TRBJ1-5, the full variable domain is SAVISQKPSRDICQRGTSLTIQCQVDSQVTMMFWYRQQPGQSLTLIATANQGSEATYESGFVIDKFPISRPNLTFSTLTVSNMSPEDSSIYLCSLEGVVYQPQHFGDGTRLSIL.

The count of this clonotype is one. The chain is built from TRBV25-1 and TRBJ2-7, with TRBD1 matching 7 bases. The CDR3 extends over 15 amino acids. Germline assignment: CDR1 MGHDK and CDR2 SYGVNS. Trimming at V came to 3 bases and at J to 5 bases, leaving 10 bases not matched to a gene. CDR3: CASSDYSDRADEQYF. CDR3 nucleotide sequence: TGTGCCAGCAGTGATTACTCCGACAGGGCGGACGAGCAGTACTTC.

The J gene is TRBJ2-6, the V gene TRBV20-1; 9 positions match TRBD1. The CDR3 consists of 15 residues. The ends lost 6 bases at V and 2 bases at J; junction bases unmatched: 5. CDR1 is DFQATT, CDR2 SNEGSKA, per germline (reference sequence). The CDR3 reads CSADRQGAGANVLTF. CDR3 DNA sequence: TGCAGTGCGGATAGACAGGGGGCTGGGGCCAACGTCCTGACTTTC.

The chain is built from TRBV2 and TRBJ2-1, with TRBD2 matching over 9 bases. Germline assignment: CDR1 SNHLY and CDR2 FYNNEI. The length of the CDR3 is 17 residues. The junction had 14 bases not matched to a gene; V was cut back by 7 bases and J by 4 bases. The CDR3 here is CASKGPSGTPLYNEQFF. The DNA of the CDR3 is TGTGCCAGCAAAGGCCCTAGCGGGACACCCCTGTACAATGAGCAGTTCTTC. Together with reference TRBV2 and TRBJ2-1, the CDR3 gives the full variable domain: EPEVTQTPSHQVTQMGQEVILRCVPISNHLYFYWYRQILGQKVEFLVSFYNNEISEKSEIFDDQFSVERPDGSNFTLKIRSTKLEDSAMYFCASKGPSGTPLYNEQFFGPGTRLTVL.

As concerns this clonotype: This may be a read error: a much more frequent sequence differs by one nucleotide. The chain uses TRBV12-3 or TRBV12-4 and TRBJ2-5; the match to TRBD2 covers 10 bases. The better agreement between TRBJ2-1 and the DNA end casts doubt on the J call. The CDR3 runs 15 residues. The CDR3: CASSLALAGVYEQFF. The CDR3 DNA reads as TGTGCCAGCAGTTTAGCGCTAGCGGGAGTCTACGAGCAGTTCTTC.

Ten or more counts support this clonotype. This rearrangement joins TRBV19 to TRBJ1-4; the match to TRBD1 covers 7 bases. Germline V gene lookup returns CDR1 LNHDA and CDR2 SQIVND (reference sequence). The ends lost 3 bases at V and 0 bases at J; junction bases unmatched: 7. The CDR3 is made up of 17 amino acids. DNA of the CDR3: TGTGCCAGTAGTATGGATGGCAGGGGGTCAACTAATGAAAAACTGTTTTTT. Its translation is CASSMDGRGSTNEKLFF.